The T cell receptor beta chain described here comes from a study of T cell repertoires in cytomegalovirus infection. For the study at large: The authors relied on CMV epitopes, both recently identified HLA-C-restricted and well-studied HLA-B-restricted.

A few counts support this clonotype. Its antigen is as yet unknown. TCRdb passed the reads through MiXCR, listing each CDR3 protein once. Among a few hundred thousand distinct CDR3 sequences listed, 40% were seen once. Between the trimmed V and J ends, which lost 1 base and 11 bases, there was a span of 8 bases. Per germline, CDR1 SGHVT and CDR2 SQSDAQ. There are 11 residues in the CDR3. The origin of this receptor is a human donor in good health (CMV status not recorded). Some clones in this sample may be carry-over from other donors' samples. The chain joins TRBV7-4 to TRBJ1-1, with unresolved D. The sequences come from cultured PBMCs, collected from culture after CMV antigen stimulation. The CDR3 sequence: CASSLVEQAFF. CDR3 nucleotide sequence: TGTGCCAGCAGCTTAGTCGAGCAGGCTTTCTTT.